The entry below describes one T cell receptor (beta chain). Replicate PCRs for unsorted PBMC used about 330 ng DNA (approximately 30,000 T cell genomes). Clones were read by immunoSEQ multiplex PCR, and TCRdb kept only the in-frame ones, dropping some. Among hundreds of thousands of clones listed, 60% to 80% were seen once. The entry originates in a study of shared clonotypes between healthy human individuals. Some 84 million PBMCs supplied genomic DNA for unsorted samples. Germline CDR1 GTSNPN, CDR2 SVGIG (reference sequence). The CDR3 is 13 amino acids. The junction had 6 bases not matched to a gene; V was cut back by 6 bases and J by 6 bases.

This sequence originates from a woman aged 40 to 55 in good health. Some clones in this sample may be carry-over from other donors' samples. Material: PBMCs. The rearrangement uses TRBV30 and TRBJ1-5, with 9 nucleotides matching TRBD1. The CDR3 DNA follows: TGTGCCTGCCAAGGACAGGGGCGTCAGCCCCAGCATTTT. This sequence encodes CACQGQGRQPQHF.